The clone carrying this TCR beta chain has at least ten counts. Antigen: not known. TCRdb itself ran the PCR reads through MiXCR, one entry per CDR3 protein. The sample includes over 600,000 distinct CDR3 sequences, less than 20% seen only once; the top ten take around 0.86%. The data originate from a study of molecular identifiers for immune sequencing clone quantification. V shed 0 bases and J shed 8 bases, with 13 bases lying between them. CDR1 is DFQATT, CDR2 SNEGSKA, per germline (reference sequence). The CDR3 contains 14 residues. Libraries of naive CD8 T cells were made from around 20,000 to 1,000,000 sorted cells. They used 10%, 30% or 50% RNA. Sorting recovered naive CD8 T cells on a CD8+CD4-CCR7+CD45RA+ profile. General study findings and limits: For effector cells, clones above 20 RNA copies held over 98% of molecules; for naive cells, under 1%. Underestimation of highly expanded clone sizes could arise where identical TCR molecules share a barcode.

This TCR was sampled from a human donor in good health. Some libraries in this study had Jurkat cell RNA spiked in. This chain joins TRBV20-1 and TRBJ1-4; possibly TRBD1 for D (5 bases). Specimen: naive CD8+ T cells from blood, with Jurkat cell RNA spiked in. Noted subset: FACS-sorted CD8+CD4-CCR7+CD45RA+ naive T cells. The CDR3 here is CSARDLYRSEKLFF. The DNA of the CDR3 is TGCAGTGCTAGAGATCTTTACAGGTCCGAAAAACTGTTTTTT.